This paragraph reports one T cell receptor beta chain. This entry is derived from a study of CD8 T cells in Susac syndrome. Germline assignment: CDR1 SGHAT and CDR2 FQNNGV. The CDR3 is made up of 11 amino acids. The V end lost 2 bases, the J end lost 8 bases, and 4 bases lay between the germline ends. An amount of RNA that ranged from roughly 0.45 to 1 ug was reverse transcribed with random hexamers. TCRdb re-called the immunoSEQ multiplex PCR reads with MiXCR, one entry per CDR3 protein. The sample has around 130,000 distinct CDR3 sequences, around 85% seen once. Sequencing was carried out using CD8+ T cells from PBMCs. This clonotype originated in a human donor with multiple sclerosis. The chain couples TRBV11-2 to TRBJ2-4; D unclear. The CDR3 nucleotides are TGTGCCAGCAGCTTAACAGACATTCAGTACTTC. Its protein is CASSLTDIQYF.